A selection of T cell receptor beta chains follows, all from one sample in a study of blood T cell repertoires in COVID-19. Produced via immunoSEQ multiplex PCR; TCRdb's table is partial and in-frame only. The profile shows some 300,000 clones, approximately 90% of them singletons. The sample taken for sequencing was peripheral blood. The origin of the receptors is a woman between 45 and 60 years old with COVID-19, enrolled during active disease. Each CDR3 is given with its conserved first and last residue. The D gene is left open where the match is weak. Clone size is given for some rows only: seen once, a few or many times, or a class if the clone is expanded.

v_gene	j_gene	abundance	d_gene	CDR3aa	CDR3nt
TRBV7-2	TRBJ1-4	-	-	CASSLQGGYEKLFF	TGTGCCAGCAGCTTACAAGGCGGCTATGAAAAACTGTTTTTT
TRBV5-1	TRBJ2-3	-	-	CASRFRGPPSTDTQYF	TGCGCCAGCAGGTTCAGGGGCCCGCCTAGCACAGATACGCAGTATTTT
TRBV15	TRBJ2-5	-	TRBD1	CATSDSSDRVHETQYF	TGTGCCACCAGCGACTCTTCTGACAGGGTTCATGAGACCCAGTACTTC
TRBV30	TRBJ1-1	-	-	CAWSQGATEAFF	TGTGCCTGGAGTCAGGGCGCGACTGAAGCTTTCTTT
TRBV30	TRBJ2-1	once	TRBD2	CAWRGLVFYNEQFF	TGTGCCTGGAGGGGACTAGTATTCTACAATGAGCAGTTCTTC
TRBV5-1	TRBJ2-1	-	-	CASSFTGSSYNEQFF	TGCGCCAGCAGCTTTACAGGTAGCTCCTACAATGAGCAGTTCTTC
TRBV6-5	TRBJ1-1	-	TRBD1	CASRTWTGGTEAFF	TGTGCCAGCAGGACATGGACAGGGGGGACTGAAGCTTTCTTT
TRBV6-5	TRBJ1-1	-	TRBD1	CASSYGTAFGAFF	TGTGCCAGCAGCTATGGGACAGCCTTCGGAGCTTTCTTT
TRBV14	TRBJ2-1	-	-	CASSSPGSLYNEQFF	TGTGCCAGCAGCTCCCCGGGGAGCTTGTACAATGAGCAGTTCTTC
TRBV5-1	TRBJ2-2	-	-	CASSDKNTGELFF	TGCGCCAGCAGCGACAAGAACACCGGGGAGCTGTTTTTT
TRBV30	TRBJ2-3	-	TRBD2	CAWRVGLAGGRTDTQYF	TGTGCCTGGCGCGTGGGACTAGCGGGAGGACGCACAGATACGCAGTATTTT
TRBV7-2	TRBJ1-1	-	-	CASSLGGGKNTEAFF	TGTGCCAGCAGCTTAGGGGGAGGTAAGAACACTGAAGCTTTCTTT
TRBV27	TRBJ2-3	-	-	CASSVGRGADTQYF	TGTGCCAGCAGTGTTGGCAGGGGGGCAGATACGCAGTATTTT
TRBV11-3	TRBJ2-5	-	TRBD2	CASSPIASGIETQYF	TGTGCCAGCAGCCCAATTGCTAGCGGGATAGAGACCCAGTACTTC
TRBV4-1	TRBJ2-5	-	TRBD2	CASSQDPGLAGGQETQYF	TGCGCCAGCAGCCAAGATCCCGGACTAGCGGGAGGGCAAGAGACCCAGTACTTC
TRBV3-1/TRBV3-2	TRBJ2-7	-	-	CASSSLLSPSPYEQYF	TGTGCCAGCAGCTCCCTACTATCCCCTTCGCCCTACGAGCAGTACTTC
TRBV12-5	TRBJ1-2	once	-	CASGLSETGRLYGYTF	TGTGCTAGTGGTTTGTCCGAAACCGGCCGACTCTATGGCTACACCTTC
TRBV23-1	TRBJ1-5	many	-	CASSLGRREPQHF	TGCGCCAGCAGTCTTGGGAGGCGGGAGCCCCAGCATTTT
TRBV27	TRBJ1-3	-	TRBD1	CASSLGTGAGNTIYF	TGTGCCAGCAGTTTAGGGACAGGGGCTGGAAACACCATATATTTT
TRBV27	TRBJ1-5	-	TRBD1	CASSYQQGLGQPQHF	TGTGCCAGCAGTTACCAACAGGGGTTGGGTCAGCCCCAGCATTTT
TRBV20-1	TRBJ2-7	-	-	CSAGRDYEQYF	TGCAGTGCTGGCAGGGACTACGAGCAGTACTTC
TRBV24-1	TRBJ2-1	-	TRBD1	CATSDVLGDSYNEQFF	TGTGCCACCAGTGATGTTCTAGGGGACAGCTACAATGAGCAGTTCTTC
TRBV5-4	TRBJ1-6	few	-	CASRGSGNSPLHF	TGTGCCAGCAGGGGTTCGGGTAATTCACCCCTCCACTTT
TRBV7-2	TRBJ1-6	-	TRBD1	CASSIGQGASNSPLHF	TGTGCCAGCAGCATCGGACAGGGGGCGTCTAATTCACCCCTCCACTTT
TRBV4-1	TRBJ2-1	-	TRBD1	CASSRDKGASSYNEQFF	TGCGCCAGCAGCCGCGACAAGGGGGCTAGCTCCTACAATGAGCAGTTCTTC
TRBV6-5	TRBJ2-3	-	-	CAIRPTSLFDTQYF	TGTGCCATTCGCCCTACTAGCCTTTTTGATACGCAGTATTTT
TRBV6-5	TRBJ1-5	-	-	CASRRGLDQPQHF	TGTGCCAGCAGGCGGGGTTTGGATCAGCCCCAGCATTTT
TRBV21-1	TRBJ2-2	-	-	CASRGDGQGNTGELFF	TGTGCCAGCAGGGGAGACGGACAGGGTAACACCGGGGAGCTGTTTTTT
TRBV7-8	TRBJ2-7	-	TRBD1	CASSRATGGDSYEQYF	TGTGCCAGCAGCAGAGCGACAGGGGGCGATTCCTACGAGCAGTACTTC
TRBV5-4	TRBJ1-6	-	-	CASSLSLSSYNSPLHF	TGTGCCAGCAGCTTGAGCTTGAGCTCCTATAATTCACCCCTCCACTTT
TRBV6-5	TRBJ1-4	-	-	CASRQSTTNEKLFF	TGTGCCAGCAGACAGTCCACAACTAATGAAAAACTGTTTTTT
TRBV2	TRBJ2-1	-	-	CASSLTYSYNEQFF	TGTGCCAGCAGCCTTACATACTCCTACAATGAGCAGTTCTTC
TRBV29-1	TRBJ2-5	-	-	CSVALAVETQYF	TGCAGCGTTGCCCTAGCTGTCGAGACCCAGTACTTC
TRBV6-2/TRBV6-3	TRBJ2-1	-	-	CASSYSTRNEQFF	TGTGCCAGCAGTTACTCGACTAGAAATGAGCAGTTCTTC
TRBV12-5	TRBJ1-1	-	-	CASGKLRSRAFF	TGTGCTAGTGGTAAATTGAGGTCGCGAGCTTTCTTT
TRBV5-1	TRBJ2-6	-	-	CASSSGSKYSGANVLTF	TGCGCCAGCAGCTCGGGGAGCAAGTACTCTGGGGCCAACGTCCTGACTTTC
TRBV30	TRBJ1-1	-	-	CAWSVLRMAQVKNTEAFF	TGTGCCTGGAGTGTACTCCGGATGGCACAGGTGAAAAACACTGAAGCTTTCTTT
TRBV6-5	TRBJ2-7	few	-	CASSTRGEQYF	TGTGCCAGCAGTACCCGGGGCGAGCAGTACTTC
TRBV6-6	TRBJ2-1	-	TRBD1	CASRDRVIQYNEQFF	TGTGCCAGCAGGGACAGGGTAATCCAGTACAATGAGCAGTTCTTC
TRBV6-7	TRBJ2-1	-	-	CASSYPKAERLYNEQFF	TGTGCCAGCAGTTACCCGAAAGCGGAGAGACTTTACAATGAGCAGTTCTTC
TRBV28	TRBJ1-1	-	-	CASSAPRGQNTEAFF	TGTGCCAGCAGTGCTCCAAGGGGTCAGAACACTGAAGCTTTCTTT
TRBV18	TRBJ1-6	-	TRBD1	CASLGQGDNSPLHF	TGTGCCAGCCTCGGACAGGGGGATAATTCACCCCTCCACTTT
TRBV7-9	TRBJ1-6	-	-	CAGGPTYNSPLHF	TGTGCCGGCGGTCCTACCTATAATTCACCCCTCCACTTT
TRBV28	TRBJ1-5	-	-	CASTLPNQPQHF	TGTGCCAGCACCCTCCCGAATCAGCCCCAGCATTTT
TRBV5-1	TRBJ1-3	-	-	CASSPGGARGNTIYF	TGCGCCAGCAGCCCTGGGGGGGCACGAGGAAACACCATATATTTT
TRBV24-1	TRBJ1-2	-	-	CATSQGYDGYTF	TGTGCCACCAGCCAGGGTTACGACGGCTACACCTTC
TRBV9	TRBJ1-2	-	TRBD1	CASSVGSRTGTNYGYTF	TGTGCCAGCAGCGTAGGCTCACGGACAGGAACTAACTATGGCTACACCTTC
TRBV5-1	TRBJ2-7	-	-	CASSLNSLYEQYF	TGCGCCAGCAGCTTGAACAGCCTCTACGAGCAGTACTTC
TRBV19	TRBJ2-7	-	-	CASSPDYPFYEQYF	TGTGCCAGTAGTCCGGACTACCCCTTCTACGAGCAGTACTTC
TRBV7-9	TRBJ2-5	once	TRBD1	CASSQDRDVETQYF	TGTGCCAGCAGCCAGGACAGGGATGTCGAGACCCAGTACTTC
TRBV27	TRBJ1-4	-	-	CASNRGGGSNEKLFF	TGTGCCAGCAACCGCGGGGGGGGGAGTAATGAAAAACTGTTTTTT
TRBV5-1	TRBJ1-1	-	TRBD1	CASSEGQVSGAFF	TGCGCCAGCAGCGAGGGACAGGTCTCTGGAGCTTTCTTT
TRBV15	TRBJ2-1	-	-	CATSRDYSNEQFF	TGTGCCACCAGCAGAGATTATAGCAATGAGCAGTTCTTC
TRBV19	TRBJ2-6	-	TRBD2	CASKPGRAGANVLTF	TGTGCCAGTAAACCAGGGAGGGCTGGGGCCAACGTCCTGACTTTC
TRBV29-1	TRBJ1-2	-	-	CSGIDSATNYGYTF	TGCAGCGGGATAGACAGCGCTACTAACTATGGCTACACCTTC
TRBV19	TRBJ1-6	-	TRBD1	CASSIARTGGSPLHF	TGTGCCAGTAGTATAGCCCGGACAGGGGGCTCACCCCTCCACTTT
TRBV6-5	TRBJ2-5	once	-	CASSRREQETQYF	TGTGCCAGCAGTCGCCGGGAACAAGAGACCCAGTACTTC
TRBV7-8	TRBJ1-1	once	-	CAVVGGSVGIEAFF	TGTGCGGTTGTGGGGGGATCGGTTGGAATTGAAGCTTTCTTT
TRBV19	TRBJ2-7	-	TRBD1	CASSIDRGIVEQYF	TGTGCCAGTAGTATCGACAGGGGGATAGTCGAGCAGTACTTC